These T cell receptor beta chains were read from a single sample in a study of cytomegalovirus exposure and HLA in healthy donors. Some clones are missing from TCRdb's copy, which holds only in-frame ones; the method was immunoSEQ multiplex PCR. This table has about 110,000 clones, almost 75% appearing once. Sequenced material: PBMCs. The receptors here all came from a man in his forties or fifties in good health and CMV-seronegative. Each CDR3 is given with its conserved first and last residue. D genes are given only for firm matches. Size values are once, few and many counts, or a class for expanded clones, and some rows have none.

CDR3 protein: CAINGGDDGYTF
CDR3 DNA: TGTGCCATCAATGGGGGCGATGATGGCTACACCTTC
J gene: TRBJ1-2
clone size: NA
V gene: TRBV10-3
D gene: NA

CDR3 protein: CASSPPRAGLTDTQYF
CDR3 DNA: TGTGCCAGCAGCCCCCCTAGGGCGGGACTCACAGATACGCAGTATTTT
J gene: TRBJ2-3
clone size: NA
V gene: TRBV11-2
D gene: NA

CDR3 protein: CSSSPGAGQGASNYGYTF
CDR3 DNA: TGTTCCAGCAGCCCTGGGGCGGGACAGGGGGCCTCTAACTATGGCTACACCTTC
J gene: TRBJ1-2
clone size: few
V gene: TRBV7-9
D gene: TRBD1

CDR3 protein: CAWALSGLETQYF
CDR3 DNA: TGTGCCTGGGCGCTGTCCGGGTTGGAGACCCAGTACTTC
J gene: TRBJ2-5
clone size: NA
V gene: TRBV30
D gene: NA

CDR3 protein: CASSTQGQGPNTEAFF
CDR3 DNA: TGTGCCAGCAGTACCCAGGGACAGGGCCCGAACACTGAAGCTTTCTTT
J gene: TRBJ1-1
clone size: once
V gene: TRBV27
D gene: TRBD1

CDR3 protein: CASGEGQSEAFF
CDR3 DNA: TGTGCTAGTGGGGAGGGTCAGTCTGAAGCTTTCTTT
J gene: TRBJ1-1
clone size: NA
V gene: TRBV12-5
D gene: NA

CDR3 protein: CSVVLAGYYEQYF
CDR3 DNA: TGCAGCGTTGTACTAGCGGGCTACTACGAGCAGTACTTC
J gene: TRBJ2-7
clone size: NA
V gene: TRBV29-1
D gene: TRBD2

CDR3 protein: CASRPVEAATNEKLFF
CDR3 DNA: TGCGCCAGCAGGCCGGTGGAGGCTGCAACTAATGAAAAACTGTTTTTT
J gene: TRBJ1-4
clone size: NA
V gene: TRBV10-2
D gene: NA

CDR3 protein: CASTRPGWTEAFF
CDR3 DNA: TGTGCCAGTACTAGGCCGGGTTGGACTGAAGCTTTCTTT
J gene: TRBJ1-1
clone size: NA
V gene: TRBV19
D gene: NA

CDR3 protein: CASSLASNRAYEQYF
CDR3 DNA: TGCGCCAGCAGCTTGGCCTCGAACAGGGCCTACGAGCAGTACTTC
J gene: TRBJ2-7
clone size: NA
V gene: TRBV5-1
D gene: NA

CDR3 protein: CATSRGTGFQKLFF
CDR3 DNA: TGTGCCACCAGCAGAGGGACAGGGTTTCAAAAACTGTTTTTT
J gene: TRBJ1-4
clone size: NA
V gene: TRBV15
D gene: TRBD1

CDR3 protein: CASSSGGGGETQYF
CDR3 DNA: TGTGCCAGCAGCTCCGGGGGGGGAGGAGAGACCCAGTACTTC
J gene: TRBJ2-5
clone size: few
V gene: TRBV6-5
D gene: TRBD2

CDR3 protein: CASSFNRGSYNEQFF
CDR3 DNA: TGTGCCAGCAGCTTTAACAGGGGCTCCTACAATGAGCAGTTCTTC
J gene: TRBJ2-1
clone size: NA
V gene: TRBV7-9
D gene: TRBD1

CDR3 protein: CASSLVAGQGPGYTF
CDR3 DNA: TGTGCCAGCAGCTTAGTGGCGGGACAGGGTCCTGGCTACACCTTC
J gene: TRBJ1-2
clone size: NA
V gene: TRBV7-2
D gene: TRBD1

CDR3 protein: CARGESGQGLSPLHF
CDR3 DNA: TGTGCCAGGGGGGAATCGGGACAGGGCCTTTCACCCCTCCACTTT
J gene: TRBJ1-6
clone size: NA
V gene: TRBV2
D gene: TRBD1

CDR3 protein: CSASGFDEQYF
CDR3 DNA: TGCAGTGCTAGCGGGTTTGACGAGCAGTACTTC
J gene: TRBJ2-7
clone size: once
V gene: TRBV20-1
D gene: NA

CDR3 protein: CASRDEGLSNQPQHF
CDR3 DNA: TGTGCCAGCCGTGATGAGGGATTGAGCAATCAGCCCCAGCATTTT
J gene: TRBJ1-5
clone size: once
V gene: TRBV27
D gene: NA